This TCR beta chain comes out of a study of shared clonotypes between healthy human individuals (dated by TCRdb to the early 2020s). Notes on the research overall: A few men and two women, aged 18 to 49 years, made up the cohort. For each donor, three plates each were used for CD4 naive and CD4 memory, two plates were used for CD8 naive, and one plate was used for CD8 memory. Blood TCR repertoires of about 5 healthy adults were deeply sequenced to estimate repertoire size and the extent of clonotype sharing between individuals. Libraries were prepared and TCR repertoires were sequenced by different laboratories using diverse techniques, in order to increase sequencing depth and limit assay-specific biases. Per donor, leukapheresis produced somewhere between about 0.85 and 8.9 billion PBMCs. The study at large found these results: Based on pairwise subsampling, the degree of clonotype sharing among donors was expected to be affected by sequencing depth. Larger estimated clonotype richness was generally found for naive subsets than for memory subsets. Because the study included only a small number of donors, the genetic and exposure-history diversity represented was limited. Sampling was limited to blood, and TCR repertoires in tissue likely differ from TCR repertoires in blood. Clonotypes shared by all four sorted-subset donors showed higher generation probabilities than non-shared clonotypes. Incomplete sequencing was indicated by rarefaction of sorted-subset datasets, despite the large sequencing depth. Approximately 4.8% of naive CD4, 3% to 4% of naive CD8, 2.3% of memory CD4, and 0.35% to 0.4% of memory CD8 clonotypes were shared across several donors.

CD8 naive samples were CD45RO-negative cells positively selected for CCR7, giving a CD45RA+CCR7+ population that excluded TemRA cells. Donors were healthy HIV-negative adults with no recently reported acute infections or vaccinations. Only Caucasian adults living in Nashville, Tennessee, USA were represented among the donors. Blood was obtained by leukapheresis, after which PBMCs were separated by Ficoll-Histopaque density gradient centrifugation and cryopreserved in liquid nitrogen vapor phase. Analytical flow cytometry was used to check the purity and quantity of each magnetically sorted T cell population. Genomic DNA was isolated from each sorted fraction and quantified by UV absorbance on a Nanodrop 2000c. To note about this clone: There is no known antigen for this receptor. Qualities for individual bases were not recorded, and no much larger clone is one base off.

Using the deep immunoSEQ assay, TCR CDR3 regions were amplified from genomic DNA by multiplex PCR. Genomic DNA extracted from each cell subset was distributed evenly over all wells of several immunoSEQ 96-well plates, and each plate served as one replicate. For sorted subsets, about 200 ng genomic DNA, equal to tens of thousands of T cell genomes, was loaded into each replicate PCR. Purified libraries were measured with a Qubit 3.0 fluorometer, size-checked on a Bioanalyzer 2100, and measured again with the KAPA Library Quantification kit. Every immunoSEQ 96-well plate was sequenced on a separate single-read 150-cycle Illumina NextSeq 550 flow cell. The study's own analysis went as follows. The immunoSEQ output contained only junctional sequences without quality scores, so filtering could not match that applied to full-length reads. Sequences were annotated with PyIR, a Python wrapper for IgBLAST v1.9, and V/J genes and CDR3 were assigned using IMGT germline references. Reads with weak V/J assignments (E-value above 1e-6), missing CDR3, stop codons, out-of-frame junctions, or ambiguous translated residues were removed. V3J clonotypes were defined as sequences sharing the same inferred V gene, J gene, and CDR3 amino acid sequence. Percentage overlap between repertoires was computed as shared unique clonotypes divided by the size of the smaller repertoire. Three approaches were used to assess repertoire richness: RTK rarefaction, the Chao1 estimator, and Recon v2.1 estimates of unobserved clonotypes. OLGA was used to compute generation probabilities for all TCRbeta clonotypes that the gDNA method yielded from a few donors. TCRdb holds this immuneACCESS table with in-frame rearrangements only. Some clones are missing; in checked studies, unresolved V genes explain under half, and the rest has no known cause. V and J calls and clone size follow that table, whereas D and trimming were derived from the DNA. The sample records about 1,800,000 clones, about 95% of which are singletons. Of the sample, approximately 1.2% falls within the top ten clones.

The CDR1 and CDR2 encoded by the germline V gene are SGHRS and YFSETQ. Inclusive of the bounding cysteine and phenylalanine, the CDR3 is 17 residues long. Kept here is only the CDR3 DNA, which spans 51 bases and is read in frame from base 1. V is trimmed back by 0 bases and J by 2 bases, and the junction contains 9 bases that no gene match accounts for. Sequenced input: naive CD8+ T cells sorted from blood. Reading the label with the study, this specimen's cell subset or site is: CD45RA+CCR7+. The chain uses TRBV5-1 and TRBJ2-5, and 8 bases in between align with TRBD1. The receptor was derived from a man between 18 and 29 years old in good health. At the DNA level, the sequence is TGCGCCAGCAGCTTGGCGCACAGGGGGAACGGACAAGAGACCCAGTACTTC. This translates into CASSLAHRGNGQETQYF.